Presented here are 31 T cell receptor beta chains from one specimen sequenced in a study of shared clonotypes between healthy human individuals. The assay was immunoSEQ multiplex PCR, and TCRdb's table has in-frame clones only and misses some. The table includes about 2.4 million clones, more than 90% detected once. Sequenced input: naive CD4+ T cells sorted from blood. Subset denoted: CD45RA+ positively selected. These receptors were collected from a man between 18 and 29 years old in good health.

In the case of this clone: A junction boundary mismatches the germline segment, possibly from a read error. The V call is TRBV10-3, the J call TRBJ2-7; 13 bases map to TRBD2. The CDR3 is made up of 16 amino acids. Germline CDR1 is ENHRY and CDR2 is SYGVKD. For the CDR3, the DNA is TGTGCCATCAGTCAGTCTGGGACTAGCGGGATCTACGAGCAGTACTTC. It translates to CAISQSGTSGIYEQYF.

V and J are TRBV11-3 and TRBJ2-1; a weak D match, TRBD2 (6 bases). The germline V gene has CDR1 SGHNT and CDR2 YENEEA. The V gene lost 2 bases and the J gene lost 9 bases, with 17 bases spanning the gap. CDR3 length equals 15 residues. The CDR3 region is CASSLTAGLPVEQFF. The CDR3 region has the DNA TGTGCCAGCAGCTTAACCGCGGGACTGCCTGTTGAGCAGTTCTTC.

The V gene is TRBV11-2, the J gene TRBJ2-5, with D possibly matching TRBD2 (6 bases). The J call may be in error: the DNA end matches TRBJ2-7 better. CDR1 SGHAT and CDR2 FQNNGV come from the germline V gene. The CDR3 runs to 15 residues. This chain's CDR3 is CASSPSRTIPYEQYF. In nucleotides, the CDR3 is TGTGCCAGCAGCCCGTCTCGGACTATTCCCTACGAGCAGTACTTC.

As for this clone: The same CDR3 can be traced to other DNA sequences in this sample. The V gene is TRBV6-5, the J gene TRBJ1-4; 10 bases are shared with TRBD1. CDR3 size: 14 residues. V trimming: 4 bases; J trimming: 4 bases; junction bases outside the gene matches: 0. Germline assignment: CDR1 MNHEY and CDR2 SVGAGI. The CDR3, as DNA: TGTGCCAGCAGTTGGGACAGGGGTAATGAAAAACTGTTTTTT. Its translation: CASSWDRGNEKLFF.

This clone has just one count. The genes are TRBV29-1 and TRBJ2-5; 10 positions agree with TRBD1. The end of the DNA fits TRBJ2-7 better, so the J call may be wrong. CDR3 length equals 12 residues. Germline V lookup: CDR1 SQVTM, CDR2 ANQGSEA. CDR3 amino acids: CSVGTGGGEQYF. CDR3 nucleotide sequence: TGCAGCGTTGGGACAGGGGGAGGCGAGCAGTACTTC.

V gene TRBV7-2 combines with J gene TRBJ2-1; possibly TRBD2 for D (5 bases). The V end lost 1 base, the J end lost 12 bases, and 10 bases lay between the germline ends. The CDR3 loop spans 12 amino acids. CDR1 is SGHTA and CDR2 is FQGNSA in the germline V gene. The CDR3 coding sequence is TGTGCCAGCAGCTTAGTTCTAGCTGCGCAGTTCTTC. Translating it yields CASSLVLAAQFF.

The chain links TRBV5-1 to TRBJ2-7; 13 nucleotides align to TRBD2. The length of the CDR3 is 15 residues. Losses at the gene ends were 4 bases for V and 7 bases for J; bases not matched to a gene: 8. Looked up from germline, CDR1 is SGHRS and CDR2 is YFSETQ. CDR3 residues: CASSPGLAGAEEQYF. The DNA of the CDR3 is TGCGCCAGCAGCCCCGGACTAGCGGGAGCGGAGGAGCAGTACTTC.

In this sample, this clone turned up once. The chain combines TRBV7-3 with TRBJ2-5; 10 bases agree with TRBD2. CDR3 size: 17 residues. J gave up 5 bases and V 5 bases, and 14 bases lay outside the gene matches. Germline V gene sequence: CDR1 SGHTA, CDR2 FQGTGA. The CDR3 protein is CASSDRSSGGPRETQYF. The DNA of the CDR3 is TGTGCCAGCAGCGATCGGAGTAGCGGGGGGCCGCGGGAGACCCAGTACTTC.

For the CDR3, the DNA is TGTGCCAGCTCCCCAAAGTGGGGGACTAATTCACCCCTCCACTTT. Translation: CASSPKWGTNSPLHF. The chain joins TRBV18 to TRBJ1-6; D perhaps matches TRBD1 (5 bases). V gave up 6 bases and J gave up 6 bases, with 15 bases separating them. The germline gives CDR1 KGHSH, CDR2 LQKENI. This CDR3 comprises 15 residues.

V is TRBV9 and J is TRBJ1-6, with D perhaps matching TRBD1 (6 bases). Trimming left V 0 bases short and J 9 bases short, with 13 bases between. Germline values: CDR1 SGDLS, CDR2 YYNGEE. This CDR3 region has 15 residues. DNA of the CDR3: TGTGCCAGCAGCGTAGCCGGGGGCTCCCTTTCACCCCTCCACTTT. Translation: CASSVAGGSLSPLHF. Based on the CDR3 plus reference TRBV9 and TRBJ1-6, the full variable domain is DSGVTQTPKHLITATGQRVTLRCSPRSGDLSVYWYQQSLDQGLQFLIQYYNGEERAKGNILERFSAQQFPDLHSELNLSSLELGDSALYFCASSVAGGSLSPLHFGNGTRLTVT.

The rearrangement links TRBV19 to TRBJ2-7; 13 bases fit TRBD2. This CDR3 region has 17 residues. Unmatched junction bases numbered 6, after V lost 4 bases and J lost 0 bases. CDR1 LNHDA and CDR2 SQIVND come from the germline V gene (reference sequence). The CDR3 coding sequence is TGTGCCAGTAGTAGAGGGACTAGCGGGGCTTACTCCTACGAGCAGTACTTC. It codes for CASSRGTSGAYSYEQYF.

The rearrangement links TRBV6-5 to TRBJ1-3; 7 nucleotides align to TRBD1. The CDR3 runs 13 residues. V was pared by 6 bases and J by 5 bases, with 4 bases of the junction left unmatched. Germline CDR1 and CDR2: MNHEY and SVGAGI. The CDR3 spells CASSGTERNTIYF. CDR3 sequence (DNA): TGTGCCAGCAGCGGGACAGAGCGAAACACCATATATTTT.

This clone was observed a single time. The chain joins TRBV27 to TRBJ1-4; weak D call: TRBD1 (6 bases). This CDR3 has 15 amino acids. V lost 1 base and J lost 3, with 9 bases in between. Germline assignment: CDR1 MNHEY and CDR2 SMNVEV (reference sequence). The CDR3 protein is CASSLWGQANEKLFF. CDR3 DNA sequence: TGTGCCAGCAGTTTATGGGGGCAGGCTAATGAAAAACTGTTTTTT.

V is TRBV5-1 and J is TRBJ1-4; 8 bases line up with TRBD1. The CDR3 runs to 15 residues. V lost 0 bases to trimming and J lost 6 bases; unmatched junction nucleotides: 4. Germline assignment: CDR1 SGHRS and CDR2 YFSETQ. DNA for the CDR3: TGCGCCAGCAGCTTGGCAGGGGGCCTTTATGAAAAACTGTTTTTT. This gives the protein CASSLAGGLYEKLFF.

The gene calls are TRBV7-2 and TRBJ2-1; 9 positions match TRBD2. The CDR3 consists of 16 residues. Unmatched junction bases numbered 9, after V lost 0 bases and J lost 9 bases. Germline CDR1 reads SGHTA; CDR2 reads FQGNSA. CDR3 residues: CASSLALLREGGEQFF. CDR3 DNA: TGTGCCAGCAGCTTAGCGCTCTTGCGGGAGGGGGGTGAGCAGTTCTTC.

The chain links TRBV5-6 to TRBJ2-7; TRBD2 matches at 8 bases. V was pared by 6 bases and J by 2 bases, with 1 base of the junction left unmatched. The CDR3 contains 12 residues. CDR1 SGHDT and CDR2 YYEEEE come from the germline V gene. Written as DNA, the CDR3 is TGTGCCAGCATCGGGGGGGCCTACGAGCAGTACTTC. Its protein product is CASIGGAYEQYF.

This chain uses TRBV10-2 with TRBJ2-7, with D tentatively TRBD1 (6 bases). The V gene's germline CDR1 is WSHSY and CDR2 SAAADI. V was trimmed by 10 bases and J by 1 base, leaving 14 bases between them. CDR3 length: 13 amino acids. The CDR3, as DNA: TGCGCCACTAAGACAGGAGCTTCCTACGAGCAGTACTTC. Translating it yields CATKTGASYEQYF.

The chain is built from TRBV6-5 and TRBJ2-7; D call uncertain. The CDR3 covers 13 residues. V was cut by 6 bases and J by 9 bases, with 18 bases left in between. Germline V gives CDR1 MNHEY, CDR2 SVGAGI. The chain's CDR3 is CASSPKGGGPQYF. CDR3 coding DNA: TGTGCCAGCAGCCCCAAGGGTGGTGGGCCGCAGTACTTC.

V and J are TRBV6-5 and TRBJ2-1; possibly TRBD2 for D (5 bases). Germline V gene sequence: CDR1 MNHEY, CDR2 SVGAGI. V was cut by 8 bases and J by 10 bases, with 9 bases left in between. This CDR3 is 10 amino acids long. CDR3 sequence: CASGRAEQFF. DNA of the CDR3: TGTGCCAGCGGGCGGGCCGAGCAGTTCTTC.

The chain links TRBV7-6 to TRBJ2-1; D gene uncertain. Deletions cut 5 bases from V and 6 bases from J, with 17 bases between. The CDR3 sequence is 15 residues long. Germline V gives CDR1 SGHVS, CDR2 FNYEAQ. The DNA for the CDR3 is TGTGCCAGCAGCGCCTACGGGCTGGGAATCAATGAGCAGTTCTTC. Its protein product is CASSAYGLGINEQFF.

The table lists this clone with a count of one. The J gene is TRBJ1-2, the V gene TRBV18; 9 bases are shared with TRBD1. This CDR3 comprises 15 residues. The trim removed 6 bases at V and 3 bases at J, leaving 8 bases unmatched. Germline values: CDR1 KGHSH, CDR2 LQKENI. CDR3 bases: TGTGCCAGCTCCCACGGGACAGGGTCTCACTATGGCTACACCTTC. Its protein is CASSHGTGSHYGYTF.

V gene TRBV6-1 combines with J gene TRBJ2-1; D gene ambiguous. The CDR3 runs to 13 residues. Germline V gene lookup returns CDR1 MNHNS and CDR2 SASEGT. V was shortened by 2 bases and J by 7 bases, with 9 bases between the two germline ends. CDR3 region: CASSESVRNEQFF. The CDR3 nucleotides are TGTGCCAGCAGTGAAAGTGTCCGGAATGAGCAGTTCTTC.

The chain recombines TRBV7-6 with TRBJ2-7; 9 bases are a match to TRBD1. V was pared by 2 bases and J by 0 bases, with 11 bases of the junction left unmatched. Germline V gene lookup returns CDR1 SGHVS and CDR2 FNYEAQ. The CDR3 spans 18 residues. CDR3 amino acids: CASSLRPLTGGSSYEQYF. CDR3 DNA: TGTGCCAGCAGCTTAAGACCTCTCACAGGGGGCTCCTCCTACGAGCAGTACTTC.

This clone was found a few times. The chain has TRBV19 and TRBJ1-4; D call uncertain. The CDR3 is 17 amino acids. With 3 bases removed from V and 3 bases from J, the gap between germline ends came to 17 bases. Germline CDR1 reads LNHDA; CDR2 reads SQIVND (reference sequence). Here the CDR3 DNA reads TGTGCCAGTAGTATCATTCGGGAGTGGCAGTCTAATGAAAAACTGTTTTTT. This encodes CASSIIREWQSNEKLFF.

The V gene is TRBV28, the J gene TRBJ2-5; tentatively, D is TRBD1 (6 bases). CDR3 length equals 15 residues. With 6 bases removed from V and 6 bases from J, the gap between germline ends came to 20 bases. Germline CDR1 is MDHEN and CDR2 is SYDVKM. CDR3 coding DNA: TGTGCCAGCAGCCAACGCAACAGGGTTGGAAAGACCCAGTACTTC. Amino acids: CASSQRNRVGKTQYF.

The rearrangement uses TRBV18 and TRBJ2-5; possibly TRBD2 for D (6 bases). Deletions cut 3 bases from V and 2 bases from J, with 16 bases between. CDR3 length: 16 residues. Germline CDR1 reads KGHSH; CDR2 reads LQKENI. The CDR3 here is CASSPPGRGLQETQYF. Written as DNA, the CDR3 is TGTGCCAGCTCACCCCCTGGGCGGGGCCTACAAGAGACCCAGTACTTC.

This rearrangement joins TRBV23-1 to TRBJ1-2, with TRBD1 as a possible D gene (6 bases). TRBV23-1 counts as an open reading frame of uncertain function. The CDR3 consists of 14 residues. V was shortened by 4 bases and J by 6 bases, with 15 bases between the two germline ends. The CDR3 region is CASSPSGHPHGYTF. In DNA, the CDR3 is TGCGCCAGCAGTCCTTCGGGACATCCCCATGGCTACACCTTC.

The J gene is TRBJ2-7, the V gene TRBV5-1; no reliable D call. There are 13 residues in the CDR3. Germline CDR1 SGHRS, CDR2 YFSETQ. V shed 1 base and J shed 5 bases, with 10 bases lying between them. CDR3 nucleotides: TGCGCCAGCAGCTTGCTCCCGGAAAACGAGCAGTACTTC. As protein: CASSLLPENEQYF.

With regard to this clone: This same CDR3 is encoded by further DNA sequences in the sample. The chain employs TRBV7-2 and TRBJ1-3, with D unclear. Between the trimmed V and J ends, which lost 1 base and 4 bases, there was a span of 8 bases. Germline V lookup: CDR1 SGHTA, CDR2 FQGNSA. There are 14 residues in the CDR3. The DNA of the CDR3 is TGTGCCAGCAGCTTAGGGGGAGCCGGAAACACCATATATTTT. Its translation: CASSLGGAGNTIYF.

J is TRBJ2-7 and V is TRBV7-8, with D maybe TRBD2 (5 bases). CDR3 length: 14 amino acids. Germline V gene lookup returns CDR1 SGHVS and CDR2 FQNEAQ. V shed 5 bases and J shed 1 base, with 12 bases lying between them. The CDR3, as DNA: TGTGCCAGCAGCCCTAGCCCTCTTTCCTACGAGCAGTACTTC. Its protein is CASSPSPLSYEQYF.

This rearrangement joins TRBV12-5 to TRBJ1-2; the D gene is possibly TRBD1 (6 bases). With 3 bases removed from V and 4 bases from J, the gap between germline ends came to 27 bases. This CDR3 is built from 19 residues. Germline CDR1 is LGHNT and CDR2 is FRNRAP. CDR3 in DNA: TGTGCTAGTGGTTTACAACGGGTCGCGGGGGCGGGTTTATTCTATGGCTACACCTTC. It specifies CASGLQRVAGAGLFYGYTF.